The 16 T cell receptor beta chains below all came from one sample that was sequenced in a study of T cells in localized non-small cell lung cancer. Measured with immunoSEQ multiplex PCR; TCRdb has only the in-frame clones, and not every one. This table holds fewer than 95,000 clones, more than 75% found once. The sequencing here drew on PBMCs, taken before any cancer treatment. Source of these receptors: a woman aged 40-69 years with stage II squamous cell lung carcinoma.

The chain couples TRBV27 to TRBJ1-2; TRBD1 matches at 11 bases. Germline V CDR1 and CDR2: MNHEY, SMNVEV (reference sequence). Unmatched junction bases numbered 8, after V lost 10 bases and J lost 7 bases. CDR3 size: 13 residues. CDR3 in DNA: TGTGCCACCGGAATGGACAGGGGGCTTGGCTACACCTTC. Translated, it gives CATGMDRGLGYTF.

The CDR3 bases are TGTGCCAGCAAGGCGCAGCGCAATCAGCCCCAGCATTTT. Translated: CASKAQRNQPQHF. The chain recombines TRBV6-5 with TRBJ1-5; D is uncertain. V was trimmed by 7 bases and J by 2 bases, leaving 9 bases between them. This CDR3 has 13 amino acids. Germline V gene sequence: CDR1 MNHEY, CDR2 SVGAGI.

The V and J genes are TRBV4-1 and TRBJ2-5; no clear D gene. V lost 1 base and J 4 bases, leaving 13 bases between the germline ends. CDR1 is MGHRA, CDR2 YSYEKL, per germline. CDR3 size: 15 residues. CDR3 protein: CASSQGGPVTETQYF. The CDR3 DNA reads TGCGCCAGCAGCCAAGGTGGCCCGGTAACAGAGACCCAGTACTTC.

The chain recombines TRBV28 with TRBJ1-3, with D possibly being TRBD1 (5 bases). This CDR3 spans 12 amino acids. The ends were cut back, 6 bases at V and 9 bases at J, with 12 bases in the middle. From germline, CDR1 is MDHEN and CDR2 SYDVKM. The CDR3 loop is CASRTASGTIYF. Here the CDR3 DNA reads TGTGCCAGCAGGACAGCGAGCGGCACCATATATTTT.

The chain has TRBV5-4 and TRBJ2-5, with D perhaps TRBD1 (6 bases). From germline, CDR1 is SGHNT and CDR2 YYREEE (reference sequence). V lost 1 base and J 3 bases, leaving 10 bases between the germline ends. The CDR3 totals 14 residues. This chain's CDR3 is CASSLLGQKETQYF. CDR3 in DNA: TGTGCCAGCAGCTTGCTGGGACAAAAAGAGACCCAGTACTTC.

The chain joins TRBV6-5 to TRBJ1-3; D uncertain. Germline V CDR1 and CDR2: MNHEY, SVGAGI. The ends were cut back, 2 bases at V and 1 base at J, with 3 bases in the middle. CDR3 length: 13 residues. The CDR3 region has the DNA TGTGCCAGCAGTTACGCTTCTGGAAACACCATATATTTT. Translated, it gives CASSYASGNTIYF.

CDR3 in amino acids: CASSWGLAGADTQYF. The CDR3 coding sequence is TGCGCCAGCAGCTGGGGACTAGCGGGAGCGGATACGCAGTATTTT. The V gene is TRBV5-1, the J gene TRBJ2-3, with 14 bases that match TRBD2. Trimming took 3 bases from V and 6 from J; bases not matched to a gene: 3. In germline, CDR1 is SGHRS, CDR2 YFSETQ. CDR3 length: 15 amino acids. Full variable domain (remainder filled in from reference TRBV5-1 and TRBJ2-3): KAGVTQTPRYLIKTRGQQVTLSCSPISGHRSVSWYQQTPGQGLQFLFEYFSETQRNKGNFPGRFSGRQFSNSRSEMNVSTLELGDSALYLCASSWGLAGADTQYFGPGTRLTVL.

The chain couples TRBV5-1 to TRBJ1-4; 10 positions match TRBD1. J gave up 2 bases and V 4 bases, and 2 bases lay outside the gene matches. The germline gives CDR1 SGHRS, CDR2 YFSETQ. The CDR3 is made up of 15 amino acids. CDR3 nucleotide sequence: TGCGCCAGCAGCGCGACAGGGGGCACTAATGAAAAACTGTTTTTT. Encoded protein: CASSATGGTNEKLFF.

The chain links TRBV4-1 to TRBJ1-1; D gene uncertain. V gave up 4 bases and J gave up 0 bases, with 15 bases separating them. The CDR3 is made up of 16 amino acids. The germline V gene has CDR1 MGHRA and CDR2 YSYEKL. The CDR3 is CASSPRFGNMNTEAFF. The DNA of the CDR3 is TGCGCCAGCAGCCCACGATTTGGAAACATGAACACTGAAGCTTTCTTT.

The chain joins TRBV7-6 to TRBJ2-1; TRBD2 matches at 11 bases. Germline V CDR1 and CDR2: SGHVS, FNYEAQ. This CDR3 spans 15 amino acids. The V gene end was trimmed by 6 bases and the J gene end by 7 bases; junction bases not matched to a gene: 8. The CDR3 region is CASREAGLAANEQFF. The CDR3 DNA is TGTGCCAGCAGGGAAGCGGGACTAGCGGCGAATGAGCAGTTCTTC.

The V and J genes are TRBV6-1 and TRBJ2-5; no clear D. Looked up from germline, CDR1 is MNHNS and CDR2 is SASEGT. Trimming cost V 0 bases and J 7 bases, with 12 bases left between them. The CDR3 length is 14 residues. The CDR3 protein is CASSEAVLLGTQYF. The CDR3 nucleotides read TGTGCCAGCAGTGAAGCAGTCCTGTTGGGGACCCAGTACTTC.

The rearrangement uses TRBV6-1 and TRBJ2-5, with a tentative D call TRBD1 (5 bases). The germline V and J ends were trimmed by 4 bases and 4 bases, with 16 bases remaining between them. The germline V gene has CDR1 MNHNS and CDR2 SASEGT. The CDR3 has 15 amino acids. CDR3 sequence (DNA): TGTGCCAGCAGTGGATACTGGACACCGCCAGAGACCCAGTACTTC. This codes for CASSGYWTPPETQYF.

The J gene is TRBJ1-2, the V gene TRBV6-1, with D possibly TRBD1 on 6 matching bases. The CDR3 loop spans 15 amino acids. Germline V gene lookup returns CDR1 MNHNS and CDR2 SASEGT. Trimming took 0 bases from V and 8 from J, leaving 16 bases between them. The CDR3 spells CASSEAIGQSIGYTF. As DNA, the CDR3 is TGTGCCAGCAGTGAAGCTATAGGACAGAGTATCGGCTACACCTTC.

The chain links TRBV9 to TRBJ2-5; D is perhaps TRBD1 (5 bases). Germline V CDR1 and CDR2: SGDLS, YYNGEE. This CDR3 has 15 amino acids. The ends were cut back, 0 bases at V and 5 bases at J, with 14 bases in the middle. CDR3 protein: CASSVGPTAGETQYF. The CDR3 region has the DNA TGTGCCAGCAGCGTAGGACCTACCGCAGGGGAGACCCAGTACTTC.

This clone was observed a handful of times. The chain's CDR3 is CASSLTSGGREQYF. CDR3 sequence (DNA): TGTGCCAGCAGTTTGACTAGCGGGGGTAGGGAGCAGTACTTC. The chain carries TRBV28 and TRBJ2-7, with 12 nucleotides matching TRBD2. Germline assignment: CDR1 MDHEN and CDR2 SYDVKM. CDR3 length: 14 residues. With V trimmed by 3 bases and J by 7 bases, 4 bases remained unmatched.

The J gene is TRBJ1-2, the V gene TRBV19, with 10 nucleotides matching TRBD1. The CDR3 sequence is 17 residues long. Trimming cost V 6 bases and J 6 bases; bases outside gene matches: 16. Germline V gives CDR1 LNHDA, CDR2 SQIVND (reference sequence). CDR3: CASSPILRDRGRDGYTF. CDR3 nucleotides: TGTGCCAGTAGCCCAATACTTCGGGACAGGGGACGGGATGGCTACACCTTC.